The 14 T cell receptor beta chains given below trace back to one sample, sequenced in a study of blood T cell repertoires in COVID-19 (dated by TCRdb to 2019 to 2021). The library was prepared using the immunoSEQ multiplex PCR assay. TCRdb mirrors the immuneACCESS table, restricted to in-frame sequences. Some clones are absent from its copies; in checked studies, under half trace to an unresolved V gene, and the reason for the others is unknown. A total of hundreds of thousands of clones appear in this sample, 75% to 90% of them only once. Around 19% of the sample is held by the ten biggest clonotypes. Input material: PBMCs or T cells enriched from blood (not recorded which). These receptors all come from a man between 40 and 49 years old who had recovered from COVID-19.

CDR3 bases: TGTGCCATCAGCGCCGACAGGGGTGATGAAAAACTGTTTTTT. It codes for CAISADRGDEKLFF. This chain links TRBV10-3 with TRBJ1-4; 8 bases fit TRBD1. CDR1 and CDR2 from the germline V gene are ENHRY and SYGVKD. The CDR3 totals 14 residues. The trim removed 6 bases at V and 6 bases at J, leaving 6 bases unmatched.

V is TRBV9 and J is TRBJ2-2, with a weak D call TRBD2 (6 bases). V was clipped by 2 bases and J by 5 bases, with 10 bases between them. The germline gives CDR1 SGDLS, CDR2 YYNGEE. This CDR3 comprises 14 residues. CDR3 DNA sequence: TGTGCCAGCAGCGTTGATGGGGGGACCGGGGAGCTGTTTTTT. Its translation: CASSVDGGTGELFF.

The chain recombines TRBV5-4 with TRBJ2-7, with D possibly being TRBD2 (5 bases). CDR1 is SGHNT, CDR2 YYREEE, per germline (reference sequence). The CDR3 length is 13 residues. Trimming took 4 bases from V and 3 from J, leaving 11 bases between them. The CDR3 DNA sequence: TGTGCCAGCAGCGACGGACTTAACTACGAGCAGTACTTC. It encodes CASSDGLNYEQYF.

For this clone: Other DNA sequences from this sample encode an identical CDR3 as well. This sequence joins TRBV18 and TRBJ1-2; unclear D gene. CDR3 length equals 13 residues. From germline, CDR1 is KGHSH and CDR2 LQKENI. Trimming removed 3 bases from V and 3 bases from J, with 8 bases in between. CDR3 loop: CASSPEVDYGYTF. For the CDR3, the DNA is TGTGCCAGCTCACCGGAGGTGGACTATGGCTACACCTTC.

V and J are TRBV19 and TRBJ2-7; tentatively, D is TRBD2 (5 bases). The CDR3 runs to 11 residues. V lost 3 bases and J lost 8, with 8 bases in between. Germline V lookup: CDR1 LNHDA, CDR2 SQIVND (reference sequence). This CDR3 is CASSIGLKQYF. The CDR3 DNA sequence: TGTGCCAGTAGTATCGGACTTAAGCAGTACTTC.

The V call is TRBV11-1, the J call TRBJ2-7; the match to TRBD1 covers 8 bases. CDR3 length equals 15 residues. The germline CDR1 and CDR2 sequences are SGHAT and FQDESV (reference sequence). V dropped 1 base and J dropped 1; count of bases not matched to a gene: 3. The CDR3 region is CASSLEDRGSYEQYF. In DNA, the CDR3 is TGTGCCAGCAGCTTAGAAGACAGGGGTTCCTACGAGCAGTACTTC.

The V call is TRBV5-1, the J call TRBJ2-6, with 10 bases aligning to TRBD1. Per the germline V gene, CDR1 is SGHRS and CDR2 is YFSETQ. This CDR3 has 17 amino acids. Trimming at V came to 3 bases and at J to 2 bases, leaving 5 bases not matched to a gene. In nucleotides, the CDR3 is TGCGCCAGCAGCTCCGGACAGGGGGTTACTGGGGCCAACGTCCTGACTTTC. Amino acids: CASSSGQGVTGANVLTF.

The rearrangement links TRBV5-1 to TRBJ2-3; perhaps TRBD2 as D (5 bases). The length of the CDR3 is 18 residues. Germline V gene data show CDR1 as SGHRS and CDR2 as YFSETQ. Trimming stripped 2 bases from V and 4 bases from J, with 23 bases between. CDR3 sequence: CASSFKPQREMRADTQYF. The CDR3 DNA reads TGCGCCAGCAGCTTCAAACCCCAGAGGGAGATGAGGGCAGATACGCAGTATTTT. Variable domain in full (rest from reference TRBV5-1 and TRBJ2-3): KAGVTQTPRYLIKTRGQQVTLSCSPISGHRSVSWYQQTPGQGLQFLFEYFSETQRNKGNFPGRFSGRQFSNSRSEMNVSTLELGDSALYLCASSFKPQREMRADTQYFGPGTRLTVL.

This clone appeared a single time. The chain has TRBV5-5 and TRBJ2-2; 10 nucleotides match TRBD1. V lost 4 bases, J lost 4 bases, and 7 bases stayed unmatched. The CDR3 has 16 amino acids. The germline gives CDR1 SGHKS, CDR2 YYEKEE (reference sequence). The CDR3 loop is CASSHWTGGSTGELFF. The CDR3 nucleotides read TGTGCCAGCAGCCACTGGACAGGGGGGAGCACCGGGGAGCTGTTTTTT.

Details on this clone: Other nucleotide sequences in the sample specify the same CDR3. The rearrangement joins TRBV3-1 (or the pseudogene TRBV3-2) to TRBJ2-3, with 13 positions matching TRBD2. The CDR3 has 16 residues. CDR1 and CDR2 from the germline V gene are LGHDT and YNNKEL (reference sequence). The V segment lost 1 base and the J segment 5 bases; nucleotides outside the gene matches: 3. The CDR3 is CASSQGTSGRIDTQYF. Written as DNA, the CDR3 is TGTGCCAGCAGCCAAGGGACTAGCGGGAGAATAGATACGCAGTATTTT.

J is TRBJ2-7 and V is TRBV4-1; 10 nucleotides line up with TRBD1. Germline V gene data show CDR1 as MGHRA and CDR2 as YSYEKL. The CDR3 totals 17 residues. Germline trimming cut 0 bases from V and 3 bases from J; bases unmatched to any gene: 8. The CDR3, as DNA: TGCGCCAGCAGCCAAGATCCGGGGACAGGGGAATTCTACGAGCAGTACTTC. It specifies CASSQDPGTGEFYEQYF.

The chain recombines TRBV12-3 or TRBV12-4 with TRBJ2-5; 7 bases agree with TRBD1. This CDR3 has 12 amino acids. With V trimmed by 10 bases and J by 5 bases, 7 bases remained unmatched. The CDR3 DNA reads TGTGCCACCTCGGGACAGAGGGAGACCCAGTACTTC. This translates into CATSGQRETQYF.

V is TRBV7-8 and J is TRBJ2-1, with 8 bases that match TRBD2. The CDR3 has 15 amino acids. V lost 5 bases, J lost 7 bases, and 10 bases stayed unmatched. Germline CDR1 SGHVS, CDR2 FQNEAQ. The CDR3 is CASSPPGLVPNEQFF. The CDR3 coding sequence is TGTGCCAGCAGCCCACCGGGACTAGTTCCGAATGAGCAGTTCTTC.

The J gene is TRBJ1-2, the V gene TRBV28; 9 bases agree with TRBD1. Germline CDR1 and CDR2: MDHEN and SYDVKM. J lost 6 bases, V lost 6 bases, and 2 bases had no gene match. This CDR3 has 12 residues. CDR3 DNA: TGTGCCAGCAGACAGGGGGCGGATGGCTACACCTTC. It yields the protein CASRQGADGYTF.